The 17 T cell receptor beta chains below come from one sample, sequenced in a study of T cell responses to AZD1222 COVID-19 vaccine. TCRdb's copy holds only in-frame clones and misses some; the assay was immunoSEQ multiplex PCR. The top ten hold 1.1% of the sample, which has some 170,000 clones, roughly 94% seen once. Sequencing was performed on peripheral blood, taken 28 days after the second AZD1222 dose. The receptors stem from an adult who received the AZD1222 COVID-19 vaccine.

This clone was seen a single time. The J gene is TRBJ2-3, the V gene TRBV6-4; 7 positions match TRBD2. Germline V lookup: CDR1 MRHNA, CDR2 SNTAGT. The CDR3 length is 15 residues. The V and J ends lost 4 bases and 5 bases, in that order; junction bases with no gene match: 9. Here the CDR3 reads CASSVTGTILDTQYF. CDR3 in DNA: TGTGCCAGCAGTGTTACCGGGACTATCTTAGATACGCAGTATTTT.

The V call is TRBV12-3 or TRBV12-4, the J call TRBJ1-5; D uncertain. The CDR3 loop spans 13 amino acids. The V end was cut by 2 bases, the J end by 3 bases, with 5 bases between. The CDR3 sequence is CASSLTDNQPQHF. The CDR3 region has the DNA TGTGCCAGCAGTTTAACAGACAATCAGCCCCAGCATTTT.

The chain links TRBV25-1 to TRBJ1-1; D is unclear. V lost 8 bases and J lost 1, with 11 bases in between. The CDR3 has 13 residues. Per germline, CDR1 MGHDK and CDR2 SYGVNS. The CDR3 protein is CASSNGPNTEAFF. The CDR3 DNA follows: TGTGCCAGCTCCAATGGACCGAACACTGAAGCTTTCTTT.

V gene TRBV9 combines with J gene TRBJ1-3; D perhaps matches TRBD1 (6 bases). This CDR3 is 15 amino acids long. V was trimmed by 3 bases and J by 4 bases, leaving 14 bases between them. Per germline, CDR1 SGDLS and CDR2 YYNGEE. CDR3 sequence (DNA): TGTGCCAGCAGCGCTTTCCAGGGGAGGGGAAACACCATATATTTT. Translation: CASSAFQGRGNTIYF.

DNA of the CDR3: TGCAGCGGGAATCAGGGGAATCGAGCTTTCTTT. Translation gives CSGNQGNRAFF. This sequence joins TRBV29-1 and TRBJ1-1; D possibly corresponds to TRBD1 (6 bases). The CDR3 is 11 residues long. Germline CDR1 and CDR2: SQVTM and ANQGSEA. V was cut by 7 bases and J by 10 bases, with 16 bases left in between.

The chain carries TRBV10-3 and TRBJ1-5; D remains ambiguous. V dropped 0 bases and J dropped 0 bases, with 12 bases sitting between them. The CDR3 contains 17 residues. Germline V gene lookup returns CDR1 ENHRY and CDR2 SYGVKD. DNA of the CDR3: TGTGCCATCAGTGAGTCAGGAGGGCCCCTTAGCAATCAGCCCCAGCATTTT. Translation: CAISESGGPLSNQPQHF.

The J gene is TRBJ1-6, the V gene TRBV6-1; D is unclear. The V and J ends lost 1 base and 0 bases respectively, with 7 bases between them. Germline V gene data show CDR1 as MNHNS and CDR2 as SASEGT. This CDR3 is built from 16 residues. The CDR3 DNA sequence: TGTGCCAGCAGTGAAGTTCTGTTCTCCTATAATTCACCCCTCCACTTT. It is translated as CASSEVLFSYNSPLHF.

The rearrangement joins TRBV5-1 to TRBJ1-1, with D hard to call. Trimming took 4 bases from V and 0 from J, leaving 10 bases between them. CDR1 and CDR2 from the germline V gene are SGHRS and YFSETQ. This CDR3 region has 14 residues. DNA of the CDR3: TGCGCCAGCAGCCGAACACTAATGAACACTGAAGCTTTCTTT. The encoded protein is CASSRTLMNTEAFF.

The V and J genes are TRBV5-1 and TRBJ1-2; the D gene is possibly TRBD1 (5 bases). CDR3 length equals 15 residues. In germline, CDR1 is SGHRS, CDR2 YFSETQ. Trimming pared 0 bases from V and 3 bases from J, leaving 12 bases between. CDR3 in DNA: TGCGCCAGCAGCTTGGCCTGGGACGCTGACTATGGCTACACCTTC. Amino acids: CASSLAWDADYGYTF.

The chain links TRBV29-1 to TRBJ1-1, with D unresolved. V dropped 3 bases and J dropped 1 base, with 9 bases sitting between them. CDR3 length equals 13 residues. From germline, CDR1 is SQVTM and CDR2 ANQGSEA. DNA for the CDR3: TGCAGCGTTGATGGCCACTGGAACACTGAAGCTTTCTTT. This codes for CSVDGHWNTEAFF.

The CDR3 region has the DNA TGCGCCAGCGCCCCTTGGGCGTCCTCTTACTATGGCTACACCTTC. Translating it yields CASAPWASSYYGYTF. The chain is built from TRBV10-2 and TRBJ1-2; D remains unclear. Trimming shortened V by 8 bases and J by 3 bases, and 19 bases separated the two germline ends. The CDR3 extends over 15 amino acids. Germline V gene sequence: CDR1 WSHSY, CDR2 SAAADI.

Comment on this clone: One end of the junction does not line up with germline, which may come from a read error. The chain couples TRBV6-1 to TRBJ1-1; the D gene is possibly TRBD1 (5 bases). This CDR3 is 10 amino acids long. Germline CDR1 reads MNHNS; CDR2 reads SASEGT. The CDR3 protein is CASSEGRVLF. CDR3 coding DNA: TGTGCCAGCAGTGAAGGCAGGGTTCTCTTT.

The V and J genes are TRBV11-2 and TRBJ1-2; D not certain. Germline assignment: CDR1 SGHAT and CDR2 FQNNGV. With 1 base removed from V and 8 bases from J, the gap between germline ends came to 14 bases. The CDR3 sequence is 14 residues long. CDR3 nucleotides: TGTGCCAGCAGCTTAGCCGGGGAGATGGGAGGCTACACCTTC. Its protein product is CASSLAGEMGGYTF.

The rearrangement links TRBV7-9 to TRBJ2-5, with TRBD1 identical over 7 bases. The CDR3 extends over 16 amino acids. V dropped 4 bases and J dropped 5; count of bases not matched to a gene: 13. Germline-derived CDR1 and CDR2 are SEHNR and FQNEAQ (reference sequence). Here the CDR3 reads CASSSWLTGVRETQYF. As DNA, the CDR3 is TGTGCCAGCAGCTCCTGGCTAACAGGGGTACGGGAGACCCAGTACTTC.

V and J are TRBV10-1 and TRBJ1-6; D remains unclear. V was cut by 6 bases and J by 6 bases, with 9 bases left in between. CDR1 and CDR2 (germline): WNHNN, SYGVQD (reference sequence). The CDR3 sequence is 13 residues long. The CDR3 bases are TGCGCCAGCAGCTTCTCAACTAATTCACCCCTCCACTTT. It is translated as CASSFSTNSPLHF.

This chain's CDR3 is CASSGGHSGNTIYF. As DNA, the CDR3 is TGTGCCAGCAGTGGAGGGCACTCTGGAAACACCATATATTTT. The rearrangement uses TRBV2 and TRBJ1-3; D is unclear. From germline, CDR1 is SNHLY and CDR2 FYNNEI. There are 14 residues in the CDR3. Trimming removed 4 bases at V and 0 bases at J, with 7 bases between.

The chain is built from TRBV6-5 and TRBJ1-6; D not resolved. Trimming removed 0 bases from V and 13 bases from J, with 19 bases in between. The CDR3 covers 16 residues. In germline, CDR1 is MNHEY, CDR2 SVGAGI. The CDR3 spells CASSYSKMEGVSPLHF. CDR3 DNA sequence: TGTGCCAGCAGTTACTCGAAAATGGAGGGAGTGAGTCCCCTCCACTTT.